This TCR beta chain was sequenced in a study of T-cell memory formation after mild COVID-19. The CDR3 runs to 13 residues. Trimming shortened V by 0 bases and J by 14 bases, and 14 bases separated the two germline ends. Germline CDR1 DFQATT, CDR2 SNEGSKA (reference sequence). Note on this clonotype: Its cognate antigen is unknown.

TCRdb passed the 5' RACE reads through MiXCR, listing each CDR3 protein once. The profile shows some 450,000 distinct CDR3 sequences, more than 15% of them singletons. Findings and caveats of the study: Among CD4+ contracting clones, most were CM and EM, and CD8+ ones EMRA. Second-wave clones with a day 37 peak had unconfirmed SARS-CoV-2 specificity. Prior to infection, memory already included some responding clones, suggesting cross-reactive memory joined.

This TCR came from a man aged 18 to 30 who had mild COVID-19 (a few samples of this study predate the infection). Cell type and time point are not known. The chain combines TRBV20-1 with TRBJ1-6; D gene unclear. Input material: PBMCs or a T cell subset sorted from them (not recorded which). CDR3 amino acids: CSARDSQILTLHF. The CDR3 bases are TGCAGTGCTAGAGACAGTCAAATTCTTACCCTCCACTTT.